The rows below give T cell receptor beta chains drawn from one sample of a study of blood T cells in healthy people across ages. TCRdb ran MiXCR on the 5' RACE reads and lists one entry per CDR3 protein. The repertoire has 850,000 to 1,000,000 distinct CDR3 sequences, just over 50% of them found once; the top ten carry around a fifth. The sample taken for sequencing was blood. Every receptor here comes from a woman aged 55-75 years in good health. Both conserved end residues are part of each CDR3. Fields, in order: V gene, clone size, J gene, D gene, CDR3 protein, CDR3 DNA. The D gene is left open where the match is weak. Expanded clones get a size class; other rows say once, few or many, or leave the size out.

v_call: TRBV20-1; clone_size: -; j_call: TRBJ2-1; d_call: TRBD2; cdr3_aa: CSWPGLADNEQFF; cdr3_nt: TGCAGTTGGCCGGGACTAGCGGACAATGAGCAGTTCTTC
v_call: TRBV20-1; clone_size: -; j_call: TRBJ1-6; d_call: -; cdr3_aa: CSAREVLNSPLHF; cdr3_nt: TGCAGTGCTAGAGAGGTCCTTAATTCACCCCTCCACTTT
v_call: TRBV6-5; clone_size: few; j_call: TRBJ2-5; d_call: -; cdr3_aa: CASSSARPASIETQYF; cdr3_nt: TGTGCCAGCAGTTCCGCCCGTCCGGCTAGCATCGAGACCCAGTACTTC
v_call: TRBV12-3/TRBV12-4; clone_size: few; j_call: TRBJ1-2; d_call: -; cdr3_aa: CASSLTPRGGYTF; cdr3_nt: TGTGCCAGCAGTTTAACCCCCCGGGGTGGCTACACCTTC
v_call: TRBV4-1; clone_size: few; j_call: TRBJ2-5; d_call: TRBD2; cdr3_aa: CASSQVSGLAGIKQQYF; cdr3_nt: TGCGCCAGCAGCCAAGTGTCTGGCCTAGCGGGAATAAAGCAGCAGTACTTC
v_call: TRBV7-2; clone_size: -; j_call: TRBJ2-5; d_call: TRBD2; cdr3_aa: CASSSTTGTSGRRETQYF; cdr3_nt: TGTGCCAGCAGCTCGACCACCGGGACTAGCGGGAGAAGGGAGACCCAGTACTTC
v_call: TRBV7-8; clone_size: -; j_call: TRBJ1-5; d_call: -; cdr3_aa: CASNRIVSNQPQHF; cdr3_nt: TGTGCCAGCAACCGAATCGTCAGCAATCAGCCCCAGCATTTT
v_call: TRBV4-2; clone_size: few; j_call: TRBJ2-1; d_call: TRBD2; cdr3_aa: CASSGGELARYNEQFF; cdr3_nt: TGTGCCAGCAGCGGCGGGGAACTAGCGAGATACAATGAGCAGTTCTTC
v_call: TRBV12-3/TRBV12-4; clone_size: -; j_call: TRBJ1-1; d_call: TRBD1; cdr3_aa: CASSFAGTANTEAFF; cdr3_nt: TGTGCCAGCAGTTTTGCCGGGACAGCGAACACTGAAGCTTTCTTT
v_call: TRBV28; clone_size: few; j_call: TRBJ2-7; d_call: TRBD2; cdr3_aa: CASSTTLAGSGRSSYEQYF; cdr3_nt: TGTGCCAGCAGTACAACACTAGCGGGAAGCGGCCGGAGCTCCTACGAGCAGTACTTC
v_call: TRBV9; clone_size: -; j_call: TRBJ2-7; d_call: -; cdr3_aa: CASSALGVGEQYF; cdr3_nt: TGTGCCAGCAGTGCACTGGGTGTGGGCGAGCAGTACTTC
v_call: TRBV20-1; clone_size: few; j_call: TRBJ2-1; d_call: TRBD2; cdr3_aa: CSARGGLLAGAYNEQFF; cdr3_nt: TGCAGTGCTAGAGGTGGCTTACTAGCGGGAGCATACAATGAGCAGTTCTTC
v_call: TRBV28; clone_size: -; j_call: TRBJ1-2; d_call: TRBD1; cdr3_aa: CASSRQGRIYGYTF; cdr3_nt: TGTGCCAGCAGTCGACAGGGTAGGATCTATGGCTACACCTTC
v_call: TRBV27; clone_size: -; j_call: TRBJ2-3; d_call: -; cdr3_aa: CASSYRGAKTDTQYF; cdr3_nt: TGTGCCAGCAGTTATCGTGGCGCAAAAACGGATACGCAGTATTTT
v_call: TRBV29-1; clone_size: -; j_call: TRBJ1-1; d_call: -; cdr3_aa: CSARVGTEAFF; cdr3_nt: TGCAGCGCCAGGGTCGGCACTGAAGCTTTCTTT
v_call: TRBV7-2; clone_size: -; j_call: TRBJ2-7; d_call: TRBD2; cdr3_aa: CASQNMGLAGIYEQYF; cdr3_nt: TGTGCCAGCCAAAACATGGGGCTAGCGGGAATCTACGAGCAGTACTTC
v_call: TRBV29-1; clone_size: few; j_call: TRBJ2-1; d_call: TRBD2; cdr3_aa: CSPLGLASYNEQFF; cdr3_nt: TGCAGCCCCTTGGGACTAGCAAGCTACAATGAGCAGTTCTTC
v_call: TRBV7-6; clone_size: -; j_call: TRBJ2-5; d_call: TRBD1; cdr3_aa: CASSSRGQGGETQYF; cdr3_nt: TGTGCCAGCAGCTCACGGGGACAGGGCGGGGAGACCCAGTACTTC
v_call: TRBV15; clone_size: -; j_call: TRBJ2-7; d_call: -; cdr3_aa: CATGSPGHRNEQYF; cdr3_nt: TGTGCCACCGGCTCTCCGGGACATAGGAACGAGCAGTACTTC
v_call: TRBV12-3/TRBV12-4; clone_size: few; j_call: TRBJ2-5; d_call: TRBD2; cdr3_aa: CASSLGPAGVREQYF; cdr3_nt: TGTGCCAGCAGTTTAGGTCCAGCGGGAGTACGTGAGCAGTACTTC
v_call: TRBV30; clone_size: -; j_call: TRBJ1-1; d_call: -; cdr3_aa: CAWSLMGGTEAFF; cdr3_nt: TGTGCCTGGAGCTTAATGGGGGGCACTGAAGCTTTCTTT
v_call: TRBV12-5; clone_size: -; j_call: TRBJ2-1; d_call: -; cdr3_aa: CASGNPGSRANEQFF; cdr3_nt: TGTGCTAGTGGAAATCCGGGCTCTAGGGCCAATGAGCAGTTCTTC
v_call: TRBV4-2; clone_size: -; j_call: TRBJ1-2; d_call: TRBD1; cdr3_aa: CASSQDLAGGINYGYTF; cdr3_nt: TGTGCCAGCAGCCAAGATTTGGCAGGGGGCATAAACTATGGCTACACCTTC
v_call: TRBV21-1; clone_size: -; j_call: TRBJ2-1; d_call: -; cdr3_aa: CARRLHSHTNNEQFF; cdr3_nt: TGTGCCAGAAGACTACACTCACACACCAACAATGAGCAGTTCTTC
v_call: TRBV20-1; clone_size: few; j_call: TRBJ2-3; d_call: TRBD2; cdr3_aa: CSATSGRESTDTQYF; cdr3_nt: TGCAGTGCTACTAGCGGGAGGGAAAGCACAGATACGCAGTATTTT
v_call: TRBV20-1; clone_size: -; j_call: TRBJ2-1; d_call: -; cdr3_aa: CSARFQSHEQFF; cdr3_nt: TGCAGTGCTAGATTTCAGAGCCATGAGCAGTTCTTC
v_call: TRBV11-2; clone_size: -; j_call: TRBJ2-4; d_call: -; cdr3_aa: CASSLEPRISQSPYF; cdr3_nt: TGTGCCAGCAGCTTAGAACCTCGGATCAGCCAGAGTCCGTACTTC
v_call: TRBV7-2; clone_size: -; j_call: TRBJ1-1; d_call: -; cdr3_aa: CAGSSYTEAFF; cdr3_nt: TGTGCCGGCAGCTCATACACTGAAGCTTTCTTT
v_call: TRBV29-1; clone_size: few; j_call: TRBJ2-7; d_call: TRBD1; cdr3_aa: CSAQGVGDYEQYF; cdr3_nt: TGCAGCGCCCAGGGGGTGGGGGACTACGAGCAGTACTTC
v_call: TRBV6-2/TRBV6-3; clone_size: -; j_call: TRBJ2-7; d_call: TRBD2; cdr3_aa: CASSYRRGIHEQYF; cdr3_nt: TGTGCCAGCAGTTATAGGCGGGGGATCCACGAGCAGTACTTC